A selection of T cell receptor beta chains follows, all from one sample in a study of CD8+ T cells in alopecia areata. Clones were sequenced by immunoSEQ multiplex PCR, and TCRdb holds only the in-frame ones, with some missing. In the table there are 150,000 to 200,000 clones, around 49% of which are singletons. The material sequenced was CD8+ T cells sorted from blood, taken around week 54, from a patient treated with tofacitinib. The receptors derive from a human donor with alopecia areata. The CDR3 runs from the conserved cysteine through the conserved F or W. The D gene is left open where the match is weak. The listing skips clone size in some rows; elsewhere it reads once, few, many or a size class.

d_call	v_call	clone_size	j_call	cdr3_nt	cdr3_aa
TRBD1	TRBV7-9	NA	TRBJ1-5	TGTGCCAGCAGCCATACCGAACGACAGGGGGATCAGCCCCAGCATTTT	CASSHTERQGDQPQHF
TRBD2	TRBV18	NA	TRBJ2-5	TGTGCCAGCTCACCTCCGGGACTAGAAGAGACCCAGTACTTC	CASSPPGLEETQYF
TRBD2	TRBV6-5	few	TRBJ2-7	TGTGCCAGCAGGGGGGGGACCTACGAGCAGTACTTC	CASRGGTYEQYF
TRBD1	TRBV4-2	NA	TRBJ2-4	TGTGCCAGCAGCCGACAGGGGCACCGAAACATTCAGTACTTC	CASSRQGHRNIQYF
TRBD2	TRBV5-1	NA	TRBJ2-1	TGCGCCAGCAGCTTGGCCCGGCTAGCGGGGACCTACAATGAGCAGTTCTTC	CASSLARLAGTYNEQFF
NA	TRBV6-5	few	TRBJ1-5	TGTGCCAGCAGTTTTACAGGCTCTCAGCCCCAGCATTTT	CASSFTGSQPQHF
NA	TRBV6-1	NA	TRBJ1-2	TGTGCCAGCAGTGAAGTTCTCGCGGACCCTATACCGAATGGCTACACCTTC	CASSEVLADPIPNGYTF
NA	TRBV7-8	NA	TRBJ1-4	TGTGCCAGCAGCTCGGGACAAGCAGTTGAAAAACTGTTTTTT	CASSSGQAVEKLFF
NA	TRBV2	NA	TRBJ1-1	TGTGCCAGCAGTCTGGACACCTACACTGAAGCTTTCTTT	CASSLDTYTEAFF
NA	TRBV7-2	few	TRBJ1-5	TGTGCCAGCAGCTTAATCCAGGGAGGGTATAGCAATCAGCCCCAGCATTTT	CASSLIQGGYSNQPQHF
TRBD2	TRBV9	few	TRBJ2-3	TGTGCCAGCAGCGCCGGGACTACGGAGGCAGATACGCAGTATTTT	CASSAGTTEADTQYF
NA	TRBV5-4	NA	TRBJ1-6	TGTGCCTGCGCCACGGGGAATTCACCCCTCCACTTT	CACATGNSPLHF
TRBD1	TRBV27	few	TRBJ2-7	TGTGCCAGCAGTGCCCTAGGACAGGGGACCTACGAGCAGTACTTC	CASSALGQGTYEQYF
NA	TRBV9	NA	TRBJ2-3	TGTGCCAGCAGCGTCCCTAGCACAGATACGCAGTATTTT	CASSVPSTDTQYF
NA	TRBV27	NA	TRBJ2-5	TGTGCCAGCAGTTTATGGGGGTCACAAGAGACCCAGTACTTC	CASSLWGSQETQYF
TRBD1	TRBV6-5	once	TRBJ1-6	TGTGCCAGCAGTCCGGGACAGGGATCACCCCTCCACTTT	CASSPGQGSPLHF
NA	TRBV27	NA	TRBJ1-2	TGTGCCAGTTCCAGGAGGTTTGGTGGCTACACCTTC	CASSRRFGGYTF
TRBD1	TRBV29-1	NA	TRBJ2-7	TGCAGCGTTGAACGGGACAGATACTCCTACGAGCAGTACTTC	CSVERDRYSYEQYF
TRBD2	TRBV9	NA	TRBJ2-1	TGTGCCAGCAGTTCGCGGGGGGCCAGATTTAATGAGCAGTTCTTC	CASSSRGARFNEQFF
TRBD2	TRBV9	NA	TRBJ2-7	TGTGCCAGCAGCGTAGGGACTAGCGAGGGTTCGTTCTACGAGCAGTACTTC	CASSVGTSEGSFYEQYF
NA	TRBV5-4	NA	TRBJ1-2	TGTGCCAGCAGCTCGATTCTGAACCCTTATGGCTACACCTTC	CASSSILNPYGYTF
NA	TRBV9	NA	TRBJ1-5	TGTGCCAGCAGCCCCCGCGGGGCGTCTCAGCCCCAGCATTTT	CASSPRGASQPQHF